These 18 T cell receptor beta chains originate from one sample sequenced in a study of T cell responses to AZD1222 COVID-19 vaccine. The assay was immunoSEQ multiplex PCR, and TCRdb's table has in-frame clones only and misses some. The table lists some 200,000 clones, 90% to 95% of them singletons, with roughly 1% in the top ten. Sequencing used peripheral blood, obtained on day 0 of MenACWY control vaccination. Source of these receptors: an adult in good health.

The chain carries TRBV7-2 and TRBJ2-5; 9 bases are a match to TRBD2. J was trimmed by 5 bases and V by 4 bases; bases with no gene match: 5. This CDR3 spans 14 amino acids. Germline V gene data show CDR1 as SGHTA and CDR2 as FQGNSA. The CDR3 DNA sequence: TGTGCCAGCAGCTCCCGCGGGGGGGCTGAGACCCAGTACTTC. As protein: CASSSRGGAETQYF.

CDR3 loop: CASRPGQLNYGYTF. In DNA, the CDR3 is TGTGCCAGCAGGCCGGGACAGCTTAACTATGGCTACACCTTC. The rearrangement links TRBV28 to TRBJ1-2, with TRBD1 identical over 7 bases. The junction had 5 bases not matched to a gene; V was cut back by 6 bases and J by 1 base. Germline-derived CDR1 and CDR2 are MDHEN and SYDVKM. The CDR3 extends over 14 amino acids.

The J gene is TRBJ1-4, the V gene TRBV5-6; D unresolved. This CDR3 contains 14 residues. Trimming shortened V by 0 bases and J by 7 bases, and 10 bases separated the two germline ends. Germline V gives CDR1 SGHDT, CDR2 YYEEEE. This CDR3 is CASSLAYSGEKLFF. In DNA form, the CDR3 reads TGTGCCAGCAGCTTGGCGTACTCGGGTGAAAAACTGTTTTTT.

V is TRBV5-5 and J is TRBJ1-1; D gene unclear. There are 14 residues in the CDR3. The germline gives CDR1 SGHKS, CDR2 YYEKEE (reference sequence). V lost 4 bases and J lost 0, with 10 bases in between. The CDR3 DNA reads as TGTGCCAGCAGCATAGGGAACATGAACACTGAAGCTTTCTTT. Its protein is CASSIGNMNTEAFF.

The CDR3 DNA is TGTGCCAGCTCCCCCAGGAGTACTGAAGCTTTCTTT. Residues: CASSPRSTEAFF. The rearrangement joins TRBV6-6 to TRBJ1-1, with unresolved D. Deletions cut 8 bases from V and 5 bases from J, with 12 bases between. Germline-derived CDR1 and CDR2 are MNHNY and SVGAGI (reference sequence). The CDR3 runs 12 residues.

The chain is built from TRBV6-6 and TRBJ2-4; possible D gene TRBD1, 6 bases. CDR3 length: 12 amino acids. The V gene's germline CDR1 is MNHNY and CDR2 SVGAGI (reference sequence). V gave up 4 bases and J gave up 5 bases, with 6 bases separating them. In DNA form, the CDR3 reads TGTGCCAGCAGTTGGACAGAAAACATTCAGTACTTC. Protein sequence: CASSWTENIQYF.

The chain uses TRBV18 and TRBJ1-1; 7 nucleotides match TRBD1. Germline trimming cut 6 bases from V and 0 bases from J; bases unmatched to any gene: 16. Germline loops: CDR1 KGHSH, CDR2 LQKENI. The CDR3 runs 18 residues. DNA for the CDR3: TGTGCCAGCTCCCCGCCCAACAGGGGACTCATTATGAACACTGAAGCTTTCTTT. This translates into CASSPPNRGLIMNTEAFF.

The chain uses TRBV6-5 and TRBJ2-7; TRBD2 is a possible D gene (7 bases). CDR1 and CDR2 (germline): MNHEY, SVGAGI. The CDR3 runs 14 residues. V lost 4 bases, J lost 3 bases, and 13 bases lay in between. Here the CDR3 DNA reads TGTGCCAGCAGTTCCTCGGGGGGCAGCTACGAGCAGTACTTC. Translation: CASSSSGGSYEQYF.

This chain uses TRBV10-3 with TRBJ1-2; D ambiguous. Deletions cut 4 bases from V and 3 bases from J, with 12 bases between. The CDR3 has 14 residues. The germline CDR1 and CDR2 sequences are ENHRY and SYGVKD. The CDR3 DNA follows: TGTGCCATCAGTGCTTTAGAGGGAGACTATGGCTACACCTTC. It is translated as CAISALEGDYGYTF.

This sequence joins TRBV18 and TRBJ1-6; possible D gene TRBD1, 6 bases. Deletions cut 1 base from V and 10 bases from J, with 11 bases between. The CDR3 is 14 residues long. Per the germline V gene, CDR1 is KGHSH and CDR2 is LQKENI. The CDR3 loop is CASSPRTGRSPLHF. The CDR3 DNA sequence: TGTGCCAGCTCACCACGTACAGGGCGGTCACCCCTCCACTTT.

As regards this clone: Additional DNA sequences in this sample encode the identical CDR3. The gene calls are TRBV30 and TRBJ2-5; D ambiguous. Germline V gives CDR1 GTSNPN, CDR2 SVGIG (reference sequence). Between the trimmed V and J ends, which lost 0 bases and 5 bases, there was a span of 4 bases. This CDR3 is 11 amino acids long. For the CDR3, the DNA is TGTGCCTGGAGTGTACGGGAGACCCAGTACTTC. Translated: CAWSVRETQYF. The whole variable domain, filled in from reference TRBV30 and TRBJ2-5, reads SQTIHQWPATLVQPVGSPLSLECTVEGTSNPNLYWYRQAAGRGLQLLFYSVGIGQISSEVPQNLSASRPQDRQFILSSKKLLLSDSGFYLCAWSVRETQYFGPGTRLLVL.

The genes are TRBV5-1 and TRBJ2-5; unclear D gene. This CDR3 region has 11 residues. Between the trimmed V and J ends, which lost 3 bases and 3 bases, there was a span of 3 bases. Per germline, CDR1 SGHRS and CDR2 YFSETQ. The CDR3 spells CASSYKETQYF. As DNA, the CDR3 is TGCGCCAGCAGCTACAAAGAGACCCAGTACTTC.

V usage is TRBV5-1 and J usage is TRBJ1-6; 10 bases are shared with TRBD1. The CDR3 covers 16 residues. Germline assignment: CDR1 SGHRS and CDR2 YFSETQ. V shed 0 bases and J 7 bases; nucleotides not matched to a gene: 4. The CDR3, as DNA: TGCGCCAGCAGCTTGGACCGACAGGGGGCAAATTCACCCCTCCACTTT. It yields the protein CASSLDRQGANSPLHF.

This clone was observed a single time. The chain links TRBV5-4 to TRBJ2-7, with D possibly being TRBD1 or TRBD2 (5 bases each). V lost 4 bases and J 0 bases, leaving 11 bases between the germline ends. CDR3 size: 14 residues. Germline V gene lookup returns CDR1 SGHNT and CDR2 YYREEE (reference sequence). The DNA of the CDR3 is TGTGCCAGCAGCCCGGATGGGGGCTCCTACGAGCAGTACTTC. This encodes CASSPDGGSYEQYF.

This clone was detected once. V and J are TRBV3-1 (or the pseudogene TRBV3-2) and TRBJ2-6; 7 nucleotides agree with TRBD1. The V and J ends lost 4 bases and 0 bases, in that order; junction bases with no gene match: 6. Germline CDR1 reads LGHDT; CDR2 reads YNNKEL (reference sequence). This CDR3 spans 17 amino acids. The CDR3 DNA reads TGTGCCAGCAGCCCCCGGGACAGAAACTCTGGGGCCAACGTCCTGACTTTC. This sequence encodes CASSPRDRNSGANVLTF.

The chain uses TRBV10-1 and TRBJ2-3; 11 positions match TRBD1. J gave up 3 bases and V 6 bases, and 2 bases lay outside the gene matches. Per germline, CDR1 WNHNN and CDR2 SYGVQD (reference sequence). This CDR3 spans 14 amino acids. The CDR3 reads CASRGDRGTDTQYF. The CDR3 DNA follows: TGCGCCAGCAGGGGGGACAGGGGGACAGATACGCAGTATTTT.

The chain combines TRBV10-3 with TRBJ2-3; D is perhaps TRBD1 or TRBD2 (5 bases each). Trimming cost V 6 bases and J 4 bases, with 11 bases left between them. Germline V gene data show CDR1 as ENHRY and CDR2 as SYGVKD. The CDR3 covers 13 residues. As DNA, the CDR3 is TGTGCCATCAGCGGGACGGTGGCAGATACGCAGTATTTT. Translation: CAISGTVADTQYF.

The chain joins TRBV5-6 to TRBJ2-7; 11 bases line up with TRBD2. The germline CDR1 and CDR2 sequences are SGHDT and YYEEEE. The V and J ends lost 1 base and 0 bases, in that order; junction bases with no gene match: 6. The CDR3 extends over 17 amino acids. Written as DNA, the CDR3 is TGTGCCAGCAGCTTGAGGACTAGCGGGCTATACTCCTACGAGCAGTACTTC. Translated: CASSLRTSGLYSYEQYF.